This T cell receptor (beta chain) comes out of a study of T cell responses to AZD1222 COVID-19 vaccine. About the research overall: Timing groups of about 4 and about 12 weeks for second doses were pooled.

Trimming cost V 10 bases and J 1 base; bases outside gene matches: 6. This CDR3 has 13 amino acids. Per the germline V gene, CDR1 is MDHEN and CDR2 is SYDVKM. Repertoires were generated with immunoSEQ multiplex PCR, while TCRdb's copy carries only in-frame clones and drops some. The sample lists some 63,000 clones, roughly 82% occurring once. The source of this sequence is an adult in good health. Source: peripheral blood, taken on day 0 of AZD1222 vaccination. J is TRBJ1-1 and V is TRBV28, with 7 bases fitting TRBD1. This CDR3 is CATAQGTNTEAFF. The CDR3 DNA sequence: TGTGCCACCGCACAGGGGACGAACACTGAAGCTTTCTTT.